This TCR beta chain came from a study of blood T cell repertoires in COVID-19. Overall study context: PBMCs, B-cell-depleted T cells, or T cells provided the cDNA or gDNA that made up the material.

The table came from immunoSEQ multiplex PCR; TCRdb's copy has only in-frame clones and leaves some out. The sample contains fewer than 350,000 clones, approximately 88% of which appear only once. Sequencing was carried out using peripheral blood. The clonotype was recovered from a young man with active or convalescent COVID-19.

Here the CDR3 reads CASSKGIGAGEAKNIQYF. The CDR3 DNA sequence: TGTGCCAGCAGCAAAGGGATAGGGGCAGGAGAAGCCAAAAACATTCAGTACTTC. The chain employs TRBV21-1 and TRBJ2-4; TRBD1, the D gene given by the table, was not confirmed from the DNA. TRBV21-1 is a listed pseudogene. The CDR3 totals 18 residues.